Here is one TCR beta chain with its context. Its antigen is not identified. Clones were read by immunoSEQ multiplex PCR, and TCRdb kept only the in-frame ones, dropping some. The table includes 150,000 to 180,000 clones, about 88% detected once. This sample was taken from a study of T cell responses to AZD1222 COVID-19 vaccine. Looking at the study overall: Second-dose intervals of approximately 4 or approximately 12 weeks were pooled.

After removal of 6 bases from V and 4 bases from J, the junction contained 7 bases not matched to a gene. This CDR3 spans 14 amino acids. From germline, CDR1 is LGHNA and CDR2 YSLEER. Whole-study findings and limits: The donor group comprised mostly white British people and more females; the analysis possibly underestimated clonal diversity. Epitopes outside B.1.351 and B.1.1.7 mutated regions reportedly drew nearly half of spike TCRs. In all cases, repertoires were sampled only after the peak T cell response.

The gene calls are TRBV4-3 and TRBJ1-2; 8 nucleotides match TRBD1. This TCR was sampled from an adult in good health. Here the sequenced sample was peripheral blood, taken on day 0 of AZD1222 vaccination. CDR3 nucleotides: TGCGCCAGCAGAGAAACAGGGGGATCCTATGGCTACACCTTC. Translated: CASRETGGSYGYTF.